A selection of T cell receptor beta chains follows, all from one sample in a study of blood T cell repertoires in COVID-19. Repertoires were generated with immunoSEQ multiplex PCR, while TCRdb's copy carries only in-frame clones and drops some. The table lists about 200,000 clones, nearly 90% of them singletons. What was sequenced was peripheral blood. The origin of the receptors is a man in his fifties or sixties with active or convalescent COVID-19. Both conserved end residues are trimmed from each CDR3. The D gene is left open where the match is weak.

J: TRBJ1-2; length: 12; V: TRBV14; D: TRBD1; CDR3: ASSHLTGGRGYT
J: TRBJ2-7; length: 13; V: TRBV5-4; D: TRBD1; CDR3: ASSSGQGRQNEQY
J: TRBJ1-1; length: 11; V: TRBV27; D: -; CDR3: ASSFLQGFGAF
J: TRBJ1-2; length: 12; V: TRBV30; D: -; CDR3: AWIIRGNNYGYT
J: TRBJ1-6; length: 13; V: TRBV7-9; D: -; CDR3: ASSPWTQLNSPLH
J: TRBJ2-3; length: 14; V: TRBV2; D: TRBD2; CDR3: ASLAGGSFSTDTQY
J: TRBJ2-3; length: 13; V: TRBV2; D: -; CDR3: ASSVGPPGTDTQY
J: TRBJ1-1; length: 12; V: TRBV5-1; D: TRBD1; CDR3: ASSIGTGRAEAF
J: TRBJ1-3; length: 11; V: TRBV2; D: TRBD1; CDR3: ASSGQGGNTIY
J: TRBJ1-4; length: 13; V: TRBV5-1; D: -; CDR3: ASSSPDGSNEKLF
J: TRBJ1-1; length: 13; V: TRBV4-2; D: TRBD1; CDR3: ASSHIQGEDTEAF
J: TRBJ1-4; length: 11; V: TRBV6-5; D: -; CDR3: ASSPVRLEKLF
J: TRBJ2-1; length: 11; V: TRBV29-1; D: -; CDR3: SASTSSYNEQF
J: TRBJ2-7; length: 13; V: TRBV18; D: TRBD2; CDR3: ASSPTSGGAYEQY
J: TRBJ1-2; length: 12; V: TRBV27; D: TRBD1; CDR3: ASSSDLRGHGYT
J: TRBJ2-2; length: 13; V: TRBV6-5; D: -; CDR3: ASRAGVSDTGELF
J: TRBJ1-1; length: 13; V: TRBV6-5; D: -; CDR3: ASSTRQRRDTEAF
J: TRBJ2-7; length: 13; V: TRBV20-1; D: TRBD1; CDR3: SASNPGQGGNEQY
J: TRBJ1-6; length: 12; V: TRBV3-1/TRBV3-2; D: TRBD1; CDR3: ASSQGQGYSPLH
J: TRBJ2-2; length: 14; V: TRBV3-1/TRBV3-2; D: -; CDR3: ASSRNGQYNTGELF
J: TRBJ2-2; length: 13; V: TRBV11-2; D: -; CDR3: ASSLVGQNTGELF
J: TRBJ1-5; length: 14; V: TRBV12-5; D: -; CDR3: ASGLGYRDSNQPQH
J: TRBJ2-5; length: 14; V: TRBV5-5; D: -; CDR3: ASSLNRDTYQETQY
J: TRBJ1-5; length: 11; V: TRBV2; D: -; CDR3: ASSADSNQPQH
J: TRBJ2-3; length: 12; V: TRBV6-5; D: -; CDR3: ASSYGRITDTQY
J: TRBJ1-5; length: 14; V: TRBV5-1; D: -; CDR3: ASSLGSDGLNQPQH
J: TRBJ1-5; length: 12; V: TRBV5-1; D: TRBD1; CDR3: ASSSGGINQPQH
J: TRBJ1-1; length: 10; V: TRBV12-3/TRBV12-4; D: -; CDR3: ASSHMNTEAF
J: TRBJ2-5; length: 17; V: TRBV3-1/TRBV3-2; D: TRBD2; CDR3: ASSQEYETRRTSTETQY
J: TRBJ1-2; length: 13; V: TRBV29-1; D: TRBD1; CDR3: SVRGRTGPLGGYT
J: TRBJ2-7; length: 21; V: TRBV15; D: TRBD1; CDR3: ATSRDAGLGTGGSHSRSYEQY
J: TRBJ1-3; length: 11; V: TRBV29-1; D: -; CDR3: SVVQGSGNTIY